Ten or more counts support the clone carrying this T cell receptor beta chain. Its antigen is as yet unknown. The TCRbeta library was prepared with unique molecular identifiers. TCRdb processed the PCR reads anew with MiXCR; each CDR3 protein has one entry. The sample carries a few hundred thousand distinct CDR3 sequences, 6% to 10% recorded once. CDR3 length: 16 residues. The V end lost 6 bases, the J end lost 0 bases, and 15 bases lay between the germline ends. This sample was included in a study of T-cell reconstitution after alpha-beta-depleted transplantation in children. Study-level findings and limits: Counts and diversity of T cells one year after transplant came mostly from newly produced T cells. Surviving recipient cells, namely T cells and thymic progenitors, were the source of high day-60 TCRbeta diversity in some patients. Roughly two months post-transplant, alpha-beta T cells reportedly originated from several hundred graft clones that had expanded.

V gene TRBV12-3 or TRBV12-4 combines with J gene TRBJ2-1; D gene uncertain. This sample comprised peripheral blood, obtained 360 days after TCRalphabeta/CD19-depleted stem cell transplant. The TCR sequence derives from a female patient aged 2-9 years who had a stem cell transplant for Fanconi anemia, so the T cells may come from the graft donor. The CDR3 loop reads CASSPGPPSSYNEQFF. Here the CDR3 DNA reads TGTGCCAGCAGCCCTGGACCCCCTAGCTCCTACAATGAGCAGTTCTTC.